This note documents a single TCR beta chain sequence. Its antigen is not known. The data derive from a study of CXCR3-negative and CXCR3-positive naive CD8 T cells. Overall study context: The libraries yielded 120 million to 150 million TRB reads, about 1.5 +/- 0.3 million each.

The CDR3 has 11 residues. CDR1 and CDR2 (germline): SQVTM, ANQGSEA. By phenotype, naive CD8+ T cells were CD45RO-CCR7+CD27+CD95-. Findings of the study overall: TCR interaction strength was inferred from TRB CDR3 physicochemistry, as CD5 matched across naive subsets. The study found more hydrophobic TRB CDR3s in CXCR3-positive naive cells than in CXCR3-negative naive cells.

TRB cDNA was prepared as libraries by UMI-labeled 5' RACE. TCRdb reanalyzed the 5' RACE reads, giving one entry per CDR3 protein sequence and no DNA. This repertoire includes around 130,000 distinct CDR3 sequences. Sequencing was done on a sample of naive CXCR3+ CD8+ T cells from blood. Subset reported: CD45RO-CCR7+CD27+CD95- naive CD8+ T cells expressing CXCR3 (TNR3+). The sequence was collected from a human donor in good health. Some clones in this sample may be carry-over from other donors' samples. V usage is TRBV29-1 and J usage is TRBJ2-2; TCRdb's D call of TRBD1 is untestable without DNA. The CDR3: CSGQGDGELFF.